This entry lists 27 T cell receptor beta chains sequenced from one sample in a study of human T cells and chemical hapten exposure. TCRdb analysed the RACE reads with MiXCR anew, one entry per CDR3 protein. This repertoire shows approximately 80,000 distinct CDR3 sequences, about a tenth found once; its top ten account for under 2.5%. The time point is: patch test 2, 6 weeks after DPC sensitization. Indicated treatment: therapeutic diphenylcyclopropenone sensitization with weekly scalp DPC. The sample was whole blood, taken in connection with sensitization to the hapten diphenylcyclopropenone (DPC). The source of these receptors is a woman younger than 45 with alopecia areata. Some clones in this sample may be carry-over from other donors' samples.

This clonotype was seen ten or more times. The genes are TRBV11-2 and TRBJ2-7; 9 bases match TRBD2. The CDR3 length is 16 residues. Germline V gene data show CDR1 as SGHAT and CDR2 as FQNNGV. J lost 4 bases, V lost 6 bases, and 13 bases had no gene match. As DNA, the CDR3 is TGTGCCAGCAGTCCTGCCGGGGCTAGCGGGATTTACGAGCAGTACTTC. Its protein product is CASSPAGASGIYEQYF.

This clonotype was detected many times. CDR3 region: CASSLAARASGYGYTF. The CDR3 nucleotides are TGTGCCAGCAGCTTGGCAGCCAGGGCAAGTGGCTATGGCTACACCTTC. J is TRBJ1-2 and V is TRBV5-6; tentatively, D is TRBD1 (5 bases). Between the trimmed V and J ends, which lost 0 bases and 4 bases, there was a span of 16 bases. The CDR3 totals 16 residues. Germline-derived CDR1 and CDR2 are SGHDT and YYEEEE.

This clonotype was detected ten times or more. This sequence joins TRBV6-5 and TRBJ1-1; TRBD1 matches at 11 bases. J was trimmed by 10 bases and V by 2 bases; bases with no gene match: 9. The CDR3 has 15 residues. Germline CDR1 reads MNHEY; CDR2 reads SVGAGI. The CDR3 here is CASSYTGTGGGVAFF. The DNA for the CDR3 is TGTGCCAGCAGTTACACCGGGACAGGGGGAGGAGTAGCTTTCTTT.

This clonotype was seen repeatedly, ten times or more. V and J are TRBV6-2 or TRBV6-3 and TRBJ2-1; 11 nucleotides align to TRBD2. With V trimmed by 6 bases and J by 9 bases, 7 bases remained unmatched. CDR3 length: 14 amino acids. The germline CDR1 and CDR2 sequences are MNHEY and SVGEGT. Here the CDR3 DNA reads TGTGCCAGCAGGAGACTAGCGGGAATGGGTGAGCAGTTCTTC. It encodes CASRRLAGMGEQFF.

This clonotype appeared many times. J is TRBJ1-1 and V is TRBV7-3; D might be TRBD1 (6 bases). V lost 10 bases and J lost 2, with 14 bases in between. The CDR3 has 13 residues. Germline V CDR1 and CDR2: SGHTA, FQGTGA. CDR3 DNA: TGTGCCACTTCCGCCGGGGGCAACACTGAAGCTTTCTTT. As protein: CATSAGGNTEAFF. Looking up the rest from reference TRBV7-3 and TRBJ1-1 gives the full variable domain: GAGVSQTPSNKVTEKGKYVELRCDPISGHTALYWYRQSLGQGPEFLIYFQGTGAADDSGLPNDRFFAVRPEGSVSTLKIQRTERGDSAVYLCATSAGGNTEAFFGQGTRLTVV.

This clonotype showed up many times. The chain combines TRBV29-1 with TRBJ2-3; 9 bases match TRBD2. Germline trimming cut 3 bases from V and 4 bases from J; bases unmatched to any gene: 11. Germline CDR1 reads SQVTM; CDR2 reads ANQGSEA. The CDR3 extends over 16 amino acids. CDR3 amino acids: CSVEGGGALRADTQYF. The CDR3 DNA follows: TGCAGCGTTGAGGGCGGGGGGGCCCTGAGAGCAGATACGCAGTATTTT.

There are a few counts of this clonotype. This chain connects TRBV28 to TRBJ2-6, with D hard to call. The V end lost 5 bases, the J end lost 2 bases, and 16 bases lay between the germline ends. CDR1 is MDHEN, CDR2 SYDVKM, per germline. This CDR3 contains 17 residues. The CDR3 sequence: CASSPPPSVPGANVLTF. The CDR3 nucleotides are TGTGCCAGCAGTCCCCCGCCGTCGGTGCCTGGGGCCAACGTCCTGACTTTC.

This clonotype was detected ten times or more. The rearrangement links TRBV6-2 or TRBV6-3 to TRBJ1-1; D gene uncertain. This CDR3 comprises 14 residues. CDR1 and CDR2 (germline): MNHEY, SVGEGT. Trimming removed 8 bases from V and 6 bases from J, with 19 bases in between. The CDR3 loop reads CASVPPVFPAEAFF. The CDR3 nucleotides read TGTGCCAGCGTGCCCCCAGTATTTCCGGCTGAAGCTTTCTTT.

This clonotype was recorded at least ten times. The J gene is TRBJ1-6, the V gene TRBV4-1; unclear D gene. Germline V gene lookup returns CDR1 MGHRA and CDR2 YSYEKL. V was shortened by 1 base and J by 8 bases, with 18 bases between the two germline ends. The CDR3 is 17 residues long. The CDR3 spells CASSQGGFSRTYSPLHF. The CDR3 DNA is TGCGCCAGCAGCCAAGGGGGTTTTTCGAGAACTTATTCACCCCTCCACTTT.

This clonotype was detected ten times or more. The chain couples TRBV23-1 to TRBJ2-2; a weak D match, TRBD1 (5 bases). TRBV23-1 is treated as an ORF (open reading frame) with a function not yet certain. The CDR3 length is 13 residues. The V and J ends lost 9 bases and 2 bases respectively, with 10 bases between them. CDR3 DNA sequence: TGCGCCAGAACGACAGTAAACACCGGGGAGCTGTTTTTT. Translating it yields CARTTVNTGELFF.

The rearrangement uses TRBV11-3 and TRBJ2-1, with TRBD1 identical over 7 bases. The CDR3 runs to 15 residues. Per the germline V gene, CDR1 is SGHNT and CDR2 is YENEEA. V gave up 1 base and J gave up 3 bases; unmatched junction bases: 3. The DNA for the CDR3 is TGTGCCAGCAGCTTAGCGGGGACAGACTACAATGAGCAGTTCTTC. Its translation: CASSLAGTDYNEQFF.

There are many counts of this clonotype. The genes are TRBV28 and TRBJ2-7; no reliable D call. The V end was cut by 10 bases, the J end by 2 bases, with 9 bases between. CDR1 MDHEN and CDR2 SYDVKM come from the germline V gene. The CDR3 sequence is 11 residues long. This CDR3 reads CATSGPYEQYF. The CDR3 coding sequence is TGTGCCACCTCAGGTCCCTACGAGCAGTACTTC.

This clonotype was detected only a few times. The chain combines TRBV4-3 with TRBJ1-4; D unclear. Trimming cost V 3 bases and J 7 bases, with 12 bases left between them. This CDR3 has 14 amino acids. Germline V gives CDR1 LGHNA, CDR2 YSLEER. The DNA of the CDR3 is TGCGCCAGCAGCCAGGGAGTCGGTAGTGAAAAACTGTTTTTT. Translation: CASSQGVGSEKLFF.

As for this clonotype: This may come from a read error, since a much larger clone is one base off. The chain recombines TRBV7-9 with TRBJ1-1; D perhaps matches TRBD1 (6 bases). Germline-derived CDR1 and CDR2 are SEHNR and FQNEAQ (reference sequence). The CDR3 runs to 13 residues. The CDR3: CASGFQGRAEAFF. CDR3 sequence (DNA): TGTGCCAGCGGCTTTCAGGGGCGGGCTGAAGCTTTCTTT.

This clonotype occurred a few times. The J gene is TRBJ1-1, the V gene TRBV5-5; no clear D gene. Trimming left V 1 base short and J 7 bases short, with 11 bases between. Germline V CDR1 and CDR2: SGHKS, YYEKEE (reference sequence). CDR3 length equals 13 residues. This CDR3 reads CASSLLVADEAFF. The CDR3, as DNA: TGTGCCAGCAGCTTGTTGGTCGCGGATGAAGCTTTCTTT. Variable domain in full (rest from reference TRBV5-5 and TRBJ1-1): DAGVTQSPTHLIKTRGQQVTLRCSPISGHKSVSWYQQVLGQGPQFIFQYYEKEERGRGNFPDRFSARQFPNYSSELNVNALLLGDSALYLCASSLLVADEAFFGQGTRLTVV.

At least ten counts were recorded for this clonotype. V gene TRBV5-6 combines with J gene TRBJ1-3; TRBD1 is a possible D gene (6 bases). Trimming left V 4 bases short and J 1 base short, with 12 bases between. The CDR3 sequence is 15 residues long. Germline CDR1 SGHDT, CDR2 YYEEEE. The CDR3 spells CASSRAGESGNTIYF. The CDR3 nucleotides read TGTGCCAGCAGCCGTGCAGGGGAATCTGGAAACACCATATATTTT.

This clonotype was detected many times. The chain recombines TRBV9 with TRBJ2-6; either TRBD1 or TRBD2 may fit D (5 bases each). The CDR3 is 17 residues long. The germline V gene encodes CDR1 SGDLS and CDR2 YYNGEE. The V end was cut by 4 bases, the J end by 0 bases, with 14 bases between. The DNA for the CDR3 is TGTGCCAGCAGCCTGGGACGGTTGAGCTCTGGGGCCAACGTCCTGACTTTC. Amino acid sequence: CASSLGRLSSGANVLTF.

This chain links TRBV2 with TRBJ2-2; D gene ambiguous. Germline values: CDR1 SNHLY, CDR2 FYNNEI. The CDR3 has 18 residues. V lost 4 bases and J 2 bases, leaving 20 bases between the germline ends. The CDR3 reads CASSAPLRVGINTGELFF. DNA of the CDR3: TGTGCCAGCAGTGCTCCCTTACGCGTGGGAATAAACACCGGGGAGCTGTTTTTT.

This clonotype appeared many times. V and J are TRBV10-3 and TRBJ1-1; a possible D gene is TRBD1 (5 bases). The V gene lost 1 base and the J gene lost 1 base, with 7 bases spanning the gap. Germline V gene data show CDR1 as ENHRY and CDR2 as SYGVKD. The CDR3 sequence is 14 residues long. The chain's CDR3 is CAISEWQGNTEAFF. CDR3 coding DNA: TGTGCCATCAGTGAGTGGCAGGGGAACACTGAAGCTTTCTTT.

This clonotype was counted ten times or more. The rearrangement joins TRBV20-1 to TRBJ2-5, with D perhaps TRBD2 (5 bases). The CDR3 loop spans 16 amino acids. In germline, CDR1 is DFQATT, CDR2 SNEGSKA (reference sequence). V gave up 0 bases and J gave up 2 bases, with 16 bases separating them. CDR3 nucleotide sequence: TGCAGTGCTAGAGATTTTGCGGGTGGGGATCAAGAGACCCAGTACTTC. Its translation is CSARDFAGGDQETQYF.

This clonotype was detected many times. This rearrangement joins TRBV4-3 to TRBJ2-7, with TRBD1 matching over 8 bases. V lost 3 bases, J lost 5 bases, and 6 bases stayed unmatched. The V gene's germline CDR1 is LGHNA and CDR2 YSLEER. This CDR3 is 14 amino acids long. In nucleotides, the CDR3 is TGCGCCAGCAGCCACGGACAGGGAAGCGACGAGCAGTACTTC. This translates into CASSHGQGSDEQYF.

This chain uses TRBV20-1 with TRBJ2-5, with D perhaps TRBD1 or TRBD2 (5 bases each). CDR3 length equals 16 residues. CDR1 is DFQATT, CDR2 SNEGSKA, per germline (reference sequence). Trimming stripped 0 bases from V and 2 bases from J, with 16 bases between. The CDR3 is CSARESTGRRQETQYF. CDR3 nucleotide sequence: TGCAGTGCTAGAGAGAGCACAGGTCGGAGGCAAGAGACCCAGTACTTC.

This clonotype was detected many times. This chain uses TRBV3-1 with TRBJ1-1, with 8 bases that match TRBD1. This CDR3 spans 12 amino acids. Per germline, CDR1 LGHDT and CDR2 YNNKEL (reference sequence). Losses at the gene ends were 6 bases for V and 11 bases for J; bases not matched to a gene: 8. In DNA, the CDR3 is TGTGCCAGCAGGTATAGGACAGGGATGGCTTTCTTT. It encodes CASRYRTGMAFF.

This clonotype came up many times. CDR3 loop: CATSRERHRGSPGNTIYF. The CDR3 nucleotides are TGTGCCACCAGCAGAGAACGTCACAGGGGGAGTCCTGGAAACACCATATATTTT. This chain uses TRBV15 with TRBJ1-3, with 8 bases fitting TRBD1. Trimming took 0 bases from V and 2 from J; bases not matched to a gene: 9. The length of the CDR3 is 18 residues. Germline CDR1 reads LNHNV; CDR2 reads YYDKDF (reference sequence).

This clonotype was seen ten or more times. This chain's CDR3 is CASGQGSSGANVLTF. CDR3 bases: TGTGCCAGCGGACAGGGGAGCTCTGGGGCCAACGTCCTGACTTTC. The rearrangement joins TRBV7-9 to TRBJ2-6; 9 bases are shared with TRBD1. J lost 0 bases, V lost 8 bases, and 2 bases had no gene match. This CDR3 region has 15 residues. Looked up from germline, CDR1 is SEHNR and CDR2 is FQNEAQ (reference sequence).

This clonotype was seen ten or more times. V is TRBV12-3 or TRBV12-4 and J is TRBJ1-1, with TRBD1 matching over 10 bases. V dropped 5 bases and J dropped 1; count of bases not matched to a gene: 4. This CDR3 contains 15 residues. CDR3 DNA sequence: TGTGCCAGCAGTCTAAGGGACAGGGGGAACACTGAAGCTTTCTTT. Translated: CASSLRDRGNTEAFF.

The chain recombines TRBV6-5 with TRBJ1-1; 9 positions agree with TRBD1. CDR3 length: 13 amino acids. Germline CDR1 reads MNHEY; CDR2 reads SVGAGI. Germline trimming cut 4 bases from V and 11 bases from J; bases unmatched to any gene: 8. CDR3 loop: CASSSRDRVYAFF. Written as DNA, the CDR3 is TGTGCCAGCAGTTCCCGGGACAGGGTATATGCTTTCTTT.